This T cell receptor beta chain was profiled in a study of blood T cell repertoires in COVID-19. For the study at large: Samples of COVID-19 (acute and convalescent) were obtained from the United States, Italy and Spain. Nucleic acid was either cDNA or gDNA, and it came from T cells, B-cell-depleted T cells, or PBMCs.

Authors' processing steps: Scientists estimated how many nucleated cells there were by amplifying reference gene primers. Generated by immunoSEQ multiplex PCR, the TCRdb table keeps only in-frame clones and is missing some. That table is the source of V, J and clone size, and D and trimming were worked out from the DNA. The data contain under 200,000 clones, approximately 87% of them seen just once; the ten biggest clones take up about a tenth. The J segment lost 0 bases and the V segment lost 4 bases, leaving 5 bases of the junction unmatched. The CDR3 has 15 amino acids. Looked up from germline, CDR1 is SGHNT and CDR2 is YYREEE (reference sequence). Followed over time, Seattle patients had been enrolled while infection was active.

The sample was peripheral blood. The sequence came from a woman between 70 and 85 years old with COVID-19, enrolled during active disease. The chain employs TRBV5-4 and TRBJ1-2; 8 positions agree with TRBD1. CDR3 sequence: CASSRGQGANYGYTF. CDR3 nucleotide sequence: TGTGCCAGCAGCCGCGGACAGGGAGCTAACTATGGCTACACCTTC.